A single sample gave rise to the 10 T cell receptor beta chains below, sequenced in a study of cytomegalovirus exposure and HLA in healthy donors. Profiling relied on immunoSEQ multiplex PCR, and the TCRdb table lists in-frame clones only, not all of them. The sample shows 100,000 to 150,000 clones, roughly 89% of them seen only once. The material sequenced was PBMCs. The receptors were sampled from a woman between 18 and 29 years old in good health and CMV-seronegative.

V gene TRBV28 combines with J gene TRBJ2-7; 7 bases agree with TRBD1. The J segment lost 7 bases and the V segment lost 4 bases, leaving 7 bases of the junction unmatched. This CDR3 has 13 residues. The germline CDR1 and CDR2 sequences are MDHEN and SYDVKM. The CDR3 region is CASSWQTGKEQYF. The CDR3 nucleotides are TGTGCCAGCAGTTGGCAGACAGGGAAAGAGCAGTACTTC.

This chain connects TRBV4-2 to TRBJ2-7, with 10 bases that match TRBD2. The CDR3 is 16 amino acids. CDR1 is LGHNA, CDR2 YNFKEQ, per germline. Germline trimming cut 0 bases from V and 5 bases from J; bases unmatched to any gene: 7. The CDR3 here is CASSQEWNLAGDEQYF. The DNA of the CDR3 is TGTGCCAGCAGCCAAGAGTGGAATCTAGCGGGAGACGAGCAGTACTTC.

The chain combines TRBV5-1 with TRBJ2-1, with 12 bases lining up with TRBD1. From germline, CDR1 is SGHRS and CDR2 YFSETQ. The CDR3 runs to 16 residues. The V and J ends lost 3 bases and 9 bases, in that order; junction bases with no gene match: 10. The CDR3: CASSSSRDRGQIEQFF. The CDR3 bases are TGCGCCAGCAGCTCTTCCCGGGACAGGGGGCAAATTGAGCAGTTCTTC.

This chain links TRBV11-2 with TRBJ2-3; D is unclear. The V gene lost 5 bases and the J gene lost 0 bases, with 6 bases spanning the gap. The CDR3 sequence is 13 residues long. CDR1 and CDR2 (germline): SGHAT, FQNNGV. CDR3 in DNA: TGTGCCAGCAGCGAGATTAGCACAGATACGCAGTATTTT. Translating gives CASSEISTDTQYF.

The chain is built from TRBV7-9 and TRBJ2-7, with a weak D call TRBD2 (5 bases). Trimming removed 1 base at V and 0 bases at J, with 13 bases between. This CDR3 spans 16 amino acids. The V gene's germline CDR1 is SEHNR and CDR2 FQNEAQ (reference sequence). As DNA, the CDR3 is TGTGCCAGCAGCTTAGTAGGCGGGTACCGCTCCTACGAGCAGTACTTC. Its translation is CASSLVGGYRSYEQYF.

This chain uses TRBV5-1 with TRBJ2-5; 8 nucleotides match TRBD1. J gave up 4 bases and V 3 bases, and 5 bases lay outside the gene matches. Germline loops: CDR1 SGHRS, CDR2 YFSETQ. The CDR3 sequence is 14 residues long. The CDR3 nucleotides are TGCGCCAGCAGCTCGACAGGGGCCGGAGAGACCCAGTACTTC. Its translation is CASSSTGAGETQYF.

This chain connects TRBV29-1 to TRBJ2-7; the match to TRBD2 covers 13 bases. The length of the CDR3 is 14 residues. Losses at the gene ends were 6 bases for V and 7 bases for J; bases not matched to a gene: 9. Germline V lookup: CDR1 SQVTM, CDR2 ANQGSEA. This CDR3 reads CSVLLAGGPGEQYF. The CDR3 DNA is TGCAGCGTGCTACTAGCGGGAGGGCCCGGGGAGCAGTACTTC.

This clone was observed a single time. The V call is TRBV19, the J call TRBJ2-7; D is uncertain. This CDR3 is built from 12 residues. Germline V gene lookup returns CDR1 LNHDA and CDR2 SQIVND (reference sequence). Between the trimmed V and J ends, which lost 1 base and 7 bases, there was a span of 8 bases. As DNA, the CDR3 is TGTGCCAGTAGTATAGCCCCCTCGGAGCAGTACTTC. It encodes CASSIAPSEQYF.

This clone was counted a few times. The J gene is TRBJ2-7, the V gene TRBV4-2, with 9 nucleotides matching TRBD2. Trimming at V came to 3 bases and at J to 5 bases, leaving 8 bases not matched to a gene. Germline V CDR1 and CDR2: LGHNA, YNFKEQ. The CDR3 is 15 amino acids. This chain's CDR3 is CASSHTGLARNEQYF. CDR3 sequence (DNA): TGTGCCAGCAGCCATACCGGACTAGCGAGAAACGAGCAGTACTTC.

The chain uses TRBV2 and TRBJ1-2, with 7 bases lining up with TRBD1. V shed 4 bases, J shed 4 bases, and the junction held 3 bases outside the gene matches. The CDR3 is made up of 13 amino acids. Germline assignment: CDR1 SNHLY and CDR2 FYNNEI. The CDR3 is CASSGGQSYGYTF. DNA of the CDR3: TGTGCCAGCAGTGGGGGACAGAGCTATGGCTACACCTTC.